This is a list of T cell receptor beta chains from one sample in a study of PD-1 blockade in classical Hodgkin lymphoma. The data were produced by immunoSEQ multiplex PCR, yet TCRdb's version contains in-frame clones alone and is incomplete. The sample includes approximately 12,000 clones, less than 80% of them seen just once. The sequenced sample was peripheral blood mononuclear cells (PBMCs), obtained at baseline. The receptors were sampled from a human donor with classical Hodgkin lymphoma. The CDR3 runs from the conserved cysteine through the conserved F or W. The D gene is left open where the match is weak. A clone size is listed for some rows: how often the clone was seen (once, few, many), or a class if it is expanded.

J gene	D gene	V gene	clone size	CDR3 DNA	CDR3 protein
TRBJ2-1	TRBD2	TRBV4-3	.	TGCGCCAGCAGCCGCCACCTAGCGGGAGAATCGAATGAGCAGTTCTTC	CASSRHLAGESNEQFF
TRBJ2-3	TRBD2	TRBV5-1	.	TGCGCCAGCAGCTTAGCAAATAGCGGGATCTCAGATACGCAGTATTTT	CASSLANSGISDTQYF
TRBJ1-1	.	TRBV5-6	.	TGTGCCAGCAGTTTATCGCGGGGGATTATAATCTTT	CASSLSRGIIIF
TRBJ2-7	.	TRBV11-3	.	TGTGCCAGCAGCTTAGAAGGGGCGAGGTACGAGCAGTACTTC	CASSLEGARYEQYF
TRBJ2-7	.	TRBV11-3	once	TGTGCCAGCAGCTTGGTGCGTGCCGAGCAGTACTTC	CASSLVRAEQYF
TRBJ2-7	.	TRBV7-9	medium-sized	TGTGCCAGCAGCTTAGCGGAAGGGTTGGGTACCGAGCAGTACTTC	CASSLAEGLGTEQYF
TRBJ2-1	.	TRBV4-3	.	TGCGCCAGCAGCCAAGATGTGGGCTCCTACAATGAGCAGTTCTTC	CASSQDVGSYNEQFF
TRBJ2-1	TRBD2	TRBV10-3	.	TGTGCCATCAGGGGGACTAGCGGGGCCTACAATGAGCAGTTCTTC	CAIRGTSGAYNEQFF
TRBJ2-2	.	TRBV7-2	.	TGTGCCAGCAGCTTAGGCGGGACTACCGGGGAGCTGTTTTTT	CASSLGGTTGELFF
TRBJ1-5	TRBD1	TRBV6-1	.	TGTGCCAGCAGTAACGACAGGGCGGGTGGGCAGCCCCAGCATTTT	CASSNDRAGGQPQHF
TRBJ2-7	.	TRBV6-6	.	TGTGCCAGCAGTTACATCCCCGGGACGGTATCCTACGAGCAGTACTTC	CASSYIPGTVSYEQYF
TRBJ1-4	TRBD1	TRBV5-1	.	TGCGCCAGCAGCTCCGGGACAGGGGGAAGTGTATTTGGGACTAATGAAAAACTGTTTTTT	CASSSGTGGSVFGTNEKLFF
TRBJ2-5	TRBD2	TRBV5-1	.	TGCGCCAGCAGCCCCGCGGGGGTTGGGGTCCAAGAGACCCAGTACTTC	CASSPAGVGVQETQYF
TRBJ2-7	.	TRBV21-1	.	TGTGCCAGCAGCAAAGTTAACAGGGAGGTTACCTACGAGCAGTACTTC	CASSKVNREVTYEQYF
TRBJ1-5	.	TRBV28	once	TGTGCCAGCAGTTCAGGGGACAGCAATCAGCCCCAGCATTTT	CASSSGDSNQPQHF
TRBJ1-6	.	TRBV9	.	TGTGCCAGCAGCGATCCGGCAGGAGTATATAATTCACCCCTCCACTTT	CASSDPAGVYNSPLHF
TRBJ1-2	.	TRBV27	few	TGTGCCAGCAGCCCGGAGGGAACAGGGATCTATGGCTACACCTTC	CASSPEGTGIYGYTF
TRBJ2-7	.	TRBV2	.	TGTGCCAGCAGTGAAGGAATCAGGGTAGGGTCCTACGAGCAGTACTTC	CASSEGIRVGSYEQYF
TRBJ2-1	.	TRBV29-1	.	TGCAGCGTTCGGGTTGCGGGACCTGAGCAGTTCTTC	CSVRVAGPEQFF
TRBJ2-1	.	TRBV11-2	.	TGTGCCAGCAGCCCCCTTGGGTCCCCCGGCAAGTTCTTC	CASSPLGSPGKFF
TRBJ1-1	.	TRBV10-1	few	TGCGCCAGCATGGGGTTTTGCACTGAAGCTTTCTTT	CASMGFCTEAFF
TRBJ2-1	.	TRBV11-3	.	TGTGCCAGCAGCTTAGTCATCGGCAGGTTCAATGAGCAGTTCTTC	CASSLVIGRFNEQFF
TRBJ2-6	.	TRBV10-3	.	TGTGCCATCAAACACAGCCTCCCAGGGGCCAACGTCCTGACTTTC	CAIKHSLPGANVLTF
TRBJ1-6	TRBD1	TRBV4-1	once	TGCGCCAGCAGCCAAGTCGGGACAGGGTATTCACCCCTCCACTTT	CASSQVGTGYSPLHF
TRBJ2-1	.	TRBV4-3	.	TGCGCCAGCAGTCTACCGGGACTTTACAATGAGCAGTTCTTC	CASSLPGLYNEQFF
TRBJ2-3	TRBD2	TRBV5-4	.	TGTGCCAGCAGCCATGGGGGACTAGCGCTCACAGATACGCAGTATTTT	CASSHGGLALTDTQYF
TRBJ1-5	.	TRBV5-4	.	TGTGCCAGCAGCTTGGGGGTCTGGGCGGGCAATCAGCCCCAGCATTTT	CASSLGVWAGNQPQHF
TRBJ2-7	.	TRBV2	.	TGTGCCAGCAGGACCGGGACCCACTCCTACGAGCAGTACTTC	CASRTGTHSYEQYF
TRBJ2-6	.	TRBV4-3	.	TGCGCCAGCAGCCAGGGGGCTCAAGGGCTCTCTGGGGCCAACGTCCTGACTTTC	CASSQGAQGLSGANVLTF
TRBJ2-5	.	TRBV18	.	TGTGCCAGCTCACTATTCAGGGGCCAAGAGACCCAGTACTTC	CASSLFRGQETQYF
TRBJ1-4	TRBD1	TRBV11-2	few	TGTGCCAGCAGCTCGGGACAGACATACGCTAATGAAAAACTGTTTTTT	CASSSGQTYANEKLFF
TRBJ1-6	.	TRBV11-2	medium-sized	TGTGCCAGCAGCCCAGGAGCGAATTCACCCCTCCACTTT	CASSPGANSPLHF
TRBJ2-7	TRBD2	TRBV18	.	TGTGCCAGCTCTATCCGAAAAGCGTCGTCCGCGGGGGGCTACGAGCAGTACTTC	CASSIRKASSAGGYEQYF
TRBJ2-2	.	TRBV5-1	few	TGCGCCAGCAGCCCAGACTCCGGGGAGCTGTTTTTT	CASSPDSGELFF
TRBJ2-1	.	TRBV6-1	.	TGTGCCAGCAAGCGTTTTAATGAGCAGTTCTTC	CASKRFNEQFF
TRBJ1-1	.	TRBV6-6	.	TGTGCCAGCAGTTACTCAGGGGGTCGCACTGAAGCTTTCTTT	CASSYSGGRTEAFF
TRBJ2-4	TRBD2	TRBV5-3	.	TGTGCCAGAAGCTTTCTGCTAGCGGGACGGAACGTAGCCAAAAACATTCAGTACTTC	CARSFLLAGRNVAKNIQYF
TRBJ2-7	.	TRBV18	.	TGTGCCAGCTCAGCGACACTACCAGCCTACGAGCAGTACTTC	CASSATLPAYEQYF
TRBJ2-2	.	TRBV28	.	TGTGCCAGCAGTTACGCGAACACCGGGGAGCTGTTTTTT	CASSYANTGELFF
TRBJ2-2	.	TRBV18	.	TGTGCCAGCTCACCATTTGACACCGGGGAGCTGTTTTTT	CASSPFDTGELFF
TRBJ2-5	.	TRBV19	few	TGTGCCAGTAGTAGGAACCTGCAAGAGACCCAGTACTTC	CASSRNLQETQYF
TRBJ2-7	TRBD1	TRBV6-6	.	TGTGCCAGCAGTTCTCCGGGACAGGTGAACTACGAGCAGTACTTC	CASSSPGQVNYEQYF
TRBJ1-1	.	TRBV7-2	.	TGTGCCAGCAGCGCAGACAGGAACACTGAAGCTTTCTTT	CASSADRNTEAFF
TRBJ2-7	TRBD1	TRBV6-5	.	TGTGCCAGCAGTGCATTTTGGGACAGCTCCTACGAGCAGTACTTC	CASSAFWDSSYEQYF
TRBJ2-2	.	TRBV30	.	TGTGCCTGGACCGACAGGCCCGGCGGGGAGCTGTTTTTT	CAWTDRPGGELFF
TRBJ2-5	TRBD2	TRBV5-1	.	TGCGCCTGCAGCTTGGCACGACTAGCGGGGGTTGAGACCCAGTACTTC	CACSLARLAGVETQYF
TRBJ2-7	TRBD1	TRBV6-1	.	TGTGCCAGCAGTGTTAGACAGGGGGCTTACTACGAGCAGTACTTC	CASSVRQGAYYEQYF
TRBJ1-1	.	TRBV7-2	.	TGTGCCAGCAGCTTAATTTTTGGTGGGAGCCGGAAAGCTTTCTTT	CASSLIFGGSRKAFF
TRBJ1-2	.	TRBV11-2	.	TGTGCCAGCAGCTTAGGCCCCTATGGCTACACCTTC	CASSLGPYGYTF
TRBJ2-7	.	TRBV2	.	TGTGCCAGCAGTAAGACCGGACAGACCCTTTACTACGAGCAGTACTTC	CASSKTGQTLYYEQYF
TRBJ1-1	.	TRBV7-2	.	TGTGCCAGCAGCTTACAGGTCGGGGGGCACACTGAAGCTTTCTTT	CASSLQVGGHTEAFF
TRBJ2-2	TRBD2	TRBV28	few	TGTGCCAGCGGCGGGACTAGCACCGGGGAGCTGTTTTTT	CASGGTSTGELFF
TRBJ2-1	.	TRBV29-1	.	TGCAGCGTTTGGACTGGGAGTGGTAATGAGCAGTTCTTC	CSVWTGSGNEQFF